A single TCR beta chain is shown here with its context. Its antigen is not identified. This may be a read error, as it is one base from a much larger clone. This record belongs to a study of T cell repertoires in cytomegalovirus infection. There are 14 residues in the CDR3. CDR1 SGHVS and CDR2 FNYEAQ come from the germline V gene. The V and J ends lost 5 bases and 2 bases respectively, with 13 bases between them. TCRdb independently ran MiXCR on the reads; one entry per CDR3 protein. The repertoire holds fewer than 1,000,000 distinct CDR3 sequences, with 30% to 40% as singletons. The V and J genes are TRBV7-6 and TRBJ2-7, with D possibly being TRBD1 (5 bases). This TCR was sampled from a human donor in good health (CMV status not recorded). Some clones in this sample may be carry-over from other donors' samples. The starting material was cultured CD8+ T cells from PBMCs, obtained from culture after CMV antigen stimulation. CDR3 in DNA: TGTGCCAGCAGCGTTGGACATGGCCCCTACGAGCAGTACGTC. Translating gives CASSVGHGPYEQYV.